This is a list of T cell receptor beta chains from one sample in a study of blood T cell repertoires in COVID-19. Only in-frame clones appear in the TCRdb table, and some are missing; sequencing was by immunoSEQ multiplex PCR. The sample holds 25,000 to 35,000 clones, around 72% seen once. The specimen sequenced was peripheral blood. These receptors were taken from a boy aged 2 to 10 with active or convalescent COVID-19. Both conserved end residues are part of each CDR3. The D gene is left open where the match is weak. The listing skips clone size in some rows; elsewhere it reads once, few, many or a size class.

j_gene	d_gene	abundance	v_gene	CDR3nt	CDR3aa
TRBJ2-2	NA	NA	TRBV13	TGTGCCAGCAGCACTAGACGAGTCGCCTATTCCACCGGGGAGCTGTTTTTT	CASSTRRVAYSTGELFF
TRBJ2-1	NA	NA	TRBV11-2	TGTGCCAGCAGCTTAGTATCCCTTGCAGGGGGAGGTGTCAATGAGCAGTTCTTC	CASSLVSLAGGGVNEQFF
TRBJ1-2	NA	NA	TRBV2	TGTGCCAGCAGCACGGGTCCTTACTATGGCTACACCTTC	CASSTGPYYGYTF
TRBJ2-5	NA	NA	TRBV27	TGTGCCAGCAGTTTGGGCGAGACCCAGTACTTC	CASSLGETQYF
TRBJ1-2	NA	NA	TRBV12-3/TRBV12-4	TGTGCCAGCAGTTTAGGGACAGTCTATGGCTACACCTTC	CASSLGTVYGYTF
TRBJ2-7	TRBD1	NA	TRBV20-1	TGCAGTGCTAGTTGGGGACAGGGGACGCCCTACGAGCAGTACTTC	CSASWGQGTPYEQYF
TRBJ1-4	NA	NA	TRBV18	TGTGCCAGCTCACTGGCAGGGCCAGATGCAACTAATGAAAAACTGTTTTTT	CASSLAGPDATNEKLFF
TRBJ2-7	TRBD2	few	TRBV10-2	TGCGCCAGCACATCTGGGGGACTAGCCAACGAGCAGTACTTC	CASTSGGLANEQYF
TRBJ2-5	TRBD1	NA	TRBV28	TGTGCCAGCAGTTTGAAGACAGGGTGGGCCCAAGAGACCCAGTACTTC	CASSLKTGWAQETQYF
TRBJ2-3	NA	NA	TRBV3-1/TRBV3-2	TGTGCCAGCAGCCAAGATTCGCACCTCGGAGGTACGCAGTATTTT	CASSQDSHLGGTQYF
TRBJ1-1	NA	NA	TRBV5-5	TGTGCCAGCAGCTTTCACCGTGGGAGGGTCACTGAAGCTTTCTTT	CASSFHRGRVTEAFF
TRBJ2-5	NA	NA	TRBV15	TGTGCCACCAGCAGAGACGCCAGAGGGGAGACCCAGTACTTC	CATSRDARGETQYF
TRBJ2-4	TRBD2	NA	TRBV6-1	TGTGCCAGCAGTGAATCCCCTAGCGGGGGGTTACTAGCCAAAAACATTCAGTACTTC	CASSESPSGGLLAKNIQYF
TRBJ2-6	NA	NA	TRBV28	TGTGCCAGCAGTTGGGGGGACCGGACATCTGGGGCCAACGTCCTGACTTTC	CASSWGDRTSGANVLTF
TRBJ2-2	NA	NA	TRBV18	TGTGCCAGCTCACCAAAGGCAGGGTCTAACACCGGGGAGCTGTTTTTT	CASSPKAGSNTGELFF
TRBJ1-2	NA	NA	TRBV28	TGTGCCAGCACCCCCCCCCACAGGTGGCAGGGCTACACCTTC	CASTPPHRWQGYTF
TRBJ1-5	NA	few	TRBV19	TGTGCCAGTACCCTCGGGGGGCTAGGCAATCAGCCCCAGCATTTT	CASTLGGLGNQPQHF
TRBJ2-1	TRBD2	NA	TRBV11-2	TGTGCCAGCAGCTTGAGCTTTGGAGCGGGGGAGCAGTTCTTC	CASSLSFGAGEQFF
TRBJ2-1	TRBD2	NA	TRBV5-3	TGTGCCAGAAGCTTGGGACTAGCGGGAGACTCCTACAATGAGCAGTTCTTC	CARSLGLAGDSYNEQFF
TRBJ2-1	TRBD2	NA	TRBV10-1	TGCGCCAGCAGTGAGAGTCCCAGCGGGGGGGCCCATGAGCAGTTCTTC	CASSESPSGGAHEQFF
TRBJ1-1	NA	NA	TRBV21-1	TGTGCCAGCAAACGGGGGACCGCCATGAACACTGAAGCTTTCTTT	CASKRGTAMNTEAFF
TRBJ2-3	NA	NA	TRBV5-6	TGTGCCAGCAGCTTGAGCGGACTAAATACGCAGTATTTT	CASSLSGLNTQYF
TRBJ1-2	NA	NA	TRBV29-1	TGCAGCGCATACCTAACAGGGAGGGCCTATGGCTACACCTTC	CSAYLTGRAYGYTF
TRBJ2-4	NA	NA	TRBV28	TGTGCCAGCAGTTTACTGCGAAACCCCCCCGACATTCAGTACTTC	CASSLLRNPPDIQYF
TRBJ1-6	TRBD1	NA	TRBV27	TGTGCCAGCAGTTGGGACAGCAATAATTCACCCCTCCACTTT	CASSWDSNNSPLHF
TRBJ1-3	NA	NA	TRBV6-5	TGTGCCAGCAGTACAACAGGGCTCTCTGGAAACACCATATATTTT	CASSTTGLSGNTIYF
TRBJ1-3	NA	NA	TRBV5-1	TGCGCCAGCAGCCCCGGGGAGACTGGAAACACCATATATTTT	CASSPGETGNTIYF
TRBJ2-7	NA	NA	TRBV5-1	TGCGCCAGCAGCTTGGGAGGGTTTTACGAGCAGTACTTC	CASSLGGFYEQYF
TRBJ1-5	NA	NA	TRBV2	TGTGCCAGCAGTGTGGGCCCCCGCCCCCAGCATTTT	CASSVGPRPQHF
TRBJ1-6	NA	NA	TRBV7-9	TGTGCCAGCAGCCCGCAGGGAGGATTTTCACCCCTCCACTTT	CASSPQGGFSPLHF
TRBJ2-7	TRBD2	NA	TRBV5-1	TGCGCCAGCAGCCTAGCGGGAGTCGGGTACGAGCAGTACTTC	CASSLAGVGYEQYF
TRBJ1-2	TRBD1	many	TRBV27	TGTGCCAGCTCGACAGGGGGGGATGGCTACACCTTC	CASSTGGDGYTF
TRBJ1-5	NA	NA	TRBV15	TGTGCCACCAGCAGAGGTAGCGGCGATCAGCCCCAGCATTTT	CATSRGSGDQPQHF
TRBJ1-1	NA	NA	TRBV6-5	TGTGCCAGCAGTTACTCCATGAACACTGAAGCTTTCTTT	CASSYSMNTEAFF
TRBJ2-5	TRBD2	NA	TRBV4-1	TGCGCCAGCAGCCAAGCGTCGCTAGCGGGGGGCTCGGATGGGACCCAGTACTTC	CASSQASLAGGSDGTQYF
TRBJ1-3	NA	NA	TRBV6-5	TGTGCCAGCAGGAGCCAGGGCGGAAACACCATATATTTT	CASRSQGGNTIYF
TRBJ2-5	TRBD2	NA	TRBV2	TGTGCCGTAAGACTAGCGGGGAAAGGGGGAGAGACCCAGTACTTC	CAVRLAGKGGETQYF
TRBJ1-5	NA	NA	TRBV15	TGTGCCACCAGCAGTGACATAATTAGCAATCAGCCCCAGCATTTT	CATSSDIISNQPQHF
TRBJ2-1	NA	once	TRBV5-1	TGCGCCAGCAGTTACAGGGCTCTCACCTACAATGAGCAGTTCTTC	CASSYRALTYNEQFF
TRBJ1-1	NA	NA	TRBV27	TGTGCCAGCCGACAGTTTAACGAAGCTTTCTTT	CASRQFNEAFF
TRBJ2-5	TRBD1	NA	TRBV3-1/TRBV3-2	TGTGCCAGCAGTCTAAGTTGGGGGACAGGGCAAGAGACCCAGTACTTC	CASSLSWGTGQETQYF
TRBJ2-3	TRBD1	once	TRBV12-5	TGTGCTAGTGGCCAAGGGACAGACACAGATACGCAGTATTTT	CASGQGTDTDTQYF
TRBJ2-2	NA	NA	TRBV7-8	TGTGCCAGCAGCTTAGTGAACAGGGCTGGGGAGCTGTTTTTT	CASSLVNRAGELFF
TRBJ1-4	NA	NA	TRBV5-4	TGTGCCAGCAGCTTGGGTGGACAAGGGGGAACAAGGCATGAAAAACTGTTTTTT	CASSLGGQGGTRHEKLFF
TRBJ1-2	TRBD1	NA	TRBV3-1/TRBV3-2	TGTGCCAGCAGCCTAACTAGACAGGGTGGCTACACCTTC	CASSLTRQGGYTF
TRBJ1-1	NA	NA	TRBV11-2	TGTGCCAGCAGAATGGTGGCGGGACGGAACACTGAAGCTTTCTTT	CASRMVAGRNTEAFF
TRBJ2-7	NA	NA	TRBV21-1	TGTGCCAGCAGCAAGGGTCAGGGGTCTATATCCTACGAGCAGTACTTC	CASSKGQGSISYEQYF
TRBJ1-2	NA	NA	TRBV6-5	TGTGCCAGCAGCCCGGAACAGGCGAACTATGGCTACACCTTC	CASSPEQANYGYTF
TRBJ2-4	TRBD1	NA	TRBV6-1	TGTGCCAGCAGTGTAACAGGGGGCGTAGCCAAAAACATTCAGTACTTC	CASSVTGGVAKNIQYF
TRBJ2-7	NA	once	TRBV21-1	TGTGCCAGCAGCAAGCGGAGGGGTGGATGCGAGCAGTACTTC	CASSKRRGGCEQYF
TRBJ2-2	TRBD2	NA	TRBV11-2	TGTGCCAGCAGCCGACGGGGGGAGGATAGAACCGGGGAGCTGTTTTTT	CASSRRGEDRTGELFF
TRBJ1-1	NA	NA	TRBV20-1	TGCAGTGCTAGTGGGACCGACAGGATTGAAGCTTTCTTT	CSASGTDRIEAFF
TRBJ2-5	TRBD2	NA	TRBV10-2	TGCGCCAGCAGTTCGACTAGCCGGGAGACCCAGTACTTC	CASSSTSRETQYF
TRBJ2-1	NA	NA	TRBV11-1	TGTGCCAGCAGCTTACAGGGATATTTGGAGCAGTTCTTC	CASSLQGYLEQFF
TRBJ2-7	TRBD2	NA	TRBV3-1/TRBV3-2	TGTGCCAGCAGCCGAGTCGGACTAGCGGGGTATTACGAGCAGTACTTC	CASSRVGLAGYYEQYF
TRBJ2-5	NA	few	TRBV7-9	TGTGCCAGCAGCTTTGGTGGGCCGGAGACCCAGTACTTC	CASSFGGPETQYF
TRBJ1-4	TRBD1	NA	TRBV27	TGTGCCAGCGGCCAGACAGGGTTTAATGAAAAACTGTTTTTT	CASGQTGFNEKLFF
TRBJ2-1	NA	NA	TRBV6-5	TGTGCCAGCAGTTACGGGACTGAGGGGACCCGTGAGCAGTTCTTC	CASSYGTEGTREQFF
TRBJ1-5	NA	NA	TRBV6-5	TGTGCCAGCAGTTACTCCATGGCCGTGGGCCAGCCCCAGCATTTT	CASSYSMAVGQPQHF
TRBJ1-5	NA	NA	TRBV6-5	TGTGCCAGCAGTTCCCTACTTCAGCCCCAGCATTTT	CASSSLLQPQHF